The 27 T cell receptor beta chains below were found in one sample sequenced in a study of blood T cells in healthy people across ages. Then a second PCR, running about 7 to 11 cycles, was carried out with a sample-barcoded 5' primer and a J-beta primer mix. TCRdb independently ran MiXCR on the 5' RACE reads; one entry per CDR3 protein. The sample yields about 730,000 distinct CDR3 sequences, roughly 41% seen once. What was sequenced was blood. Receptors were obtained from a woman in her sixties or seventies in good health.

This clonotype appeared a few times. The junction differs from germline at one of its ends, possibly a read error. This chain joins TRBV14 and TRBJ2-5; 11 positions agree with TRBD2. In germline, CDR1 is SGHDN, CDR2 FVKESK. This CDR3 comprises 16 residues. The CDR3 nucleotides are TGCGCCAGCAGCCAGGGGCTAGCGGGGGGTCAAGAGACCCAGTACTTC. Translated: CASSQGLAGGQETQYF.

The sample holds a few counts of this clonotype. V and J are TRBV5-1 and TRBJ2-1, with 11 bases that match TRBD2. Trimming took 0 bases from V and 8 from J; bases not matched to a gene: 7. Germline V lookup: CDR1 SGHRS, CDR2 YFSETQ. CDR3 length equals 16 residues. The CDR3 region is CASSLAVAGGLDEQFF. The CDR3 nucleotides read TGCGCCAGCAGCTTGGCCGTAGCGGGGGGGCTGGATGAGCAGTTCTTC.

The V and J genes are TRBV13 and TRBJ2-3; D remains ambiguous. CDR3 length: 16 residues. Trimming shortened V by 0 bases and J by 0 bases, and 10 bases separated the two germline ends. The germline V gene encodes CDR1 PRHDT and CDR2 FYEKMQ (reference sequence). The CDR3 region is CASSLGAGHSTDTQYF. The CDR3 bases are TGTGCCAGCAGCTTAGGGGCCGGCCACAGCACAGATACGCAGTATTTT.

This clonotype was detected many times. The chain uses TRBV29-1 and TRBJ2-3; TRBD2 aligns across 7 bases. The junction had 9 bases not matched to a gene; V was cut back by 3 bases and J by 3 bases. This CDR3 comprises 15 residues. Germline V gene lookup returns CDR1 SQVTM and CDR2 ANQGSEA. The CDR3 reads CSVESARETTDTQYF. The CDR3 coding sequence is TGCAGCGTTGAGTCGGCGCGGGAGACTACAGATACGCAGTATTTT.

This clonotype showed up just once. CDR3 coding DNA: TGTGCCAGCAGTACAAGACGAGCGGGGGACAATGAGCAGTTCTTC. As protein: CASSTRRAGDNEQFF. The V and J genes are TRBV27 and TRBJ2-1; 8 bases match TRBD2. Germline CDR1 and CDR2: MNHEY and SMNVEV (reference sequence). V was pared by 5 bases and J by 5 bases, with 8 bases of the junction left unmatched. The CDR3 is made up of 15 amino acids.

Details on this clonotype: Sequence at one end of the junction differs from germline and may be a read error. The rearrangement links TRBV5-1 to TRBJ2-2, with a tentative D call TRBD2 (6 bases). CDR3 length: 13 amino acids. Germline V gene lookup returns CDR1 SGHRS and CDR2 YFSETQ. The CDR3 sequence is CASSSGNTGELFF. The CDR3 region has the DNA TGTGCCAGCAGTAGCGGTAACACCGGGGAGCTGTTTTTT.

V and J are TRBV7-2 and TRBJ1-1, with 8 nucleotides matching TRBD1. The CDR3 is 13 residues long. The germline gives CDR1 SGHTA, CDR2 FQGNSA. Trimming removed 1 base from V and 8 bases from J; junction bases left unmatched: 3. The CDR3 spells CASSLGRDREAFF. CDR3 in DNA: TGTGCCAGCAGCTTAGGTCGGGACAGGGAAGCTTTCTTT.

The chain carries TRBV7-8 and TRBJ2-5, with 9 positions matching TRBD2. This CDR3 has 17 residues. The J segment lost 11 bases and the V segment lost 2 bases, leaving 18 bases of the junction unmatched. CDR1 is SGHVS, CDR2 FQNEAQ, per germline. The CDR3 protein is CASSLRMSGGKYDEQYF. The CDR3 DNA reads TGTGCCAGCAGCTTAAGGATGAGCGGGGGGAAGTATGATGAGCAGTACTTC.

V and J are TRBV10-3 and TRBJ2-1; 7 nucleotides line up with TRBD1. With 2 bases clipped from V and 13 bases from J, the junction kept 11 bases outside the gene matches. CDR1 is ENHRY and CDR2 is SYGVKD in the germline V gene. There are 14 residues in the CDR3. CDR3 bases: TGTGCCATCAGTGAGGGGACAGTCCAAGAGACCCAGTTCTTC. It encodes CAISEGTVQETQFF.

The chain recombines TRBV20-1 with TRBJ1-6; no clear D gene. V shed 3 bases and J shed 0 bases, with 9 bases lying between them. The CDR3 loop spans 15 amino acids. CDR1 is DFQATT, CDR2 SNEGSKA, per germline (reference sequence). This chain's CDR3 is CSASYGGSYNSPLHF. CDR3 sequence (DNA): TGCAGTGCTAGCTATGGCGGCTCCTATAATTCACCCCTCCACTTT.

This clonotype was seen a handful of times. This rearrangement joins TRBV27 to TRBJ2-3; D may be TRBD2 (6 bases). V lost 8 bases and J lost 2, with 14 bases in between. CDR3 length equals 14 residues. Germline V gene lookup returns CDR1 MNHEY and CDR2 SMNVEV (reference sequence). The CDR3 coding sequence is TGTGCCAGCGCTTGGGGCGGGACCACAGATACGCAGTATTTT. Residues: CASAWGGTTDTQYF.

This clonotype has ten or more counts. The chain uses TRBV10-3 and TRBJ2-7, with 11 positions matching TRBD2. This CDR3 has 15 residues. Trimming cost V 4 bases and J 2 bases; bases outside gene matches: 4. The germline V gene has CDR1 ENHRY and CDR2 SYGVKD. CDR3 DNA sequence: TGTGCCATCAGTGGGGGACTAGCGGAACCCTACGAGCAGTACTTC. It yields the protein CAISGGLAEPYEQYF.

With regard to this clonotype: This may stem from a read error, because a much larger clone lies one nucleotide away. The chain links TRBV20-1 to TRBJ2-3; 11 nucleotides match TRBD2. The CDR3 has 13 residues. V lost 7 bases, J lost 6 bases, and 6 bases stayed unmatched. Germline loops: CDR1 DFQATT, CDR2 SNEGSKA (reference sequence). The CDR3: CSVPTSGMDTQYF. The CDR3 DNA reads TGCAGTGTCCCGACTAGCGGGATGGATACGCAGTATTTT.

This chain joins TRBV20-1 and TRBJ2-1; 8 positions match TRBD1. This CDR3 is 14 amino acids long. Germline CDR1 and CDR2: DFQATT and SNEGSKA (reference sequence). Trimming at V came to 8 bases and at J to 0 bases, leaving 6 bases not matched to a gene. CDR3 region: CSSRQGSSYNEQFF. As DNA, the CDR3 is TGCAGTTCTCGACAGGGGAGCTCCTACAATGAGCAGTTCTTC.

In DNA, the CDR3 is TGTGCCAGCAGCGGCGGACAGTATTACAGCTCCTACAATGAGCAGTACTTC. Translating gives CASSGGQYYSSYNEQYF. The chain is built from TRBV12-3 or TRBV12-4 and TRBJ2-1; weak D call: TRBD1 (6 bases). The J call is uncertain, as TRBJ2-7 better fits the DNA end. The CDR3 extends over 17 amino acids.

This clonotype turned up a few times. The chain is built from TRBV5-5 and TRBJ2-2; TRBD2 matches 7 bases. J lost 6 bases, V lost 0 bases, and 8 bases had no gene match. Germline V CDR1 and CDR2: SGHKS, YYEKEE (reference sequence). CDR3 size: 16 residues. The CDR3 DNA follows: TGTGCCAGCAGCTTGGCTGCGGGAGCTTATTCCGGGGAGCTGTTTTTT. This translates into CASSLAAGAYSGELFF.

The chain carries TRBV11-1 and TRBJ1-6; no reliable D call. CDR3 length: 12 amino acids. CDR1 SGHAT and CDR2 FQDESV come from the germline V gene (reference sequence). V was pared by 3 bases and J by 8 bases, with 5 bases between. The CDR3 coding sequence is TGTGCCAGCAGCTTGCCTTATTCACCCCTCCACTTT. Protein sequence: CASSLPYSPLHF.

The CDR3 DNA is TGCAGTGCTAGTAGGGGGAGAGGCGAAAAACTGTTTTTT. The encoded protein is CSASRGRGEKLFF. This rearrangement joins TRBV20-1 to TRBJ1-4; D possibly corresponds to TRBD1 (6 bases). Germline V CDR1 and CDR2: DFQATT, SNEGSKA (reference sequence). Trimming took 3 bases from V and 8 from J, leaving 13 bases between them. The CDR3 consists of 13 residues.

J is TRBJ2-2 and V is TRBV5-1, with D tentatively TRBD1 or TRBD2 (6 bases each). The V gene's germline CDR1 is SGHRS and CDR2 YFSETQ. Trimming cost V 4 bases and J 8 bases, with 15 bases left between them. The CDR3 has 14 residues. The CDR3 nucleotides read TGCGCCAGCAGCCACATAGGGGGACTTGGGGAGCTGTTTTTT. Translation: CASSHIGGLGELFF.

This clonotype was observed a handful of times. The chain is built from TRBV20-1 and TRBJ2-7; D tentatively reads TRBD1 or TRBD2 (5 bases each). Germline CDR1 is DFQATT and CDR2 is SNEGSKA (reference sequence). Trimming shortened V by 7 bases and J by 0 bases, and 19 bases separated the two germline ends. This CDR3 is 15 amino acids long. CDR3 sequence reads: CSVTLGTDSSYEQYF. As DNA, the CDR3 is TGCAGTGTCACTCTGGGGACCGATAGCTCCTACGAGCAGTACTTC.

The chain employs TRBV7-2 and TRBJ2-1; TRBD2 matches 8 bases. V lost 5 bases to trimming and J lost 2 bases; unmatched junction nucleotides: 11. Germline V gene sequence: CDR1 SGHTA, CDR2 FQGNSA. The CDR3 totals 17 residues. The CDR3: CASSPGGSGVTYNEQFF. The CDR3 DNA follows: TGTGCCAGCAGCCCGGGGGGTAGCGGGGTTACCTACAATGAGCAGTTCTTC. The whole variable domain, filled in from reference TRBV7-2 and TRBJ2-1, reads GAGVSQSPSNKVTEKGKDVELRCDPISGHTALYWYRQSLGQGLEFLIYFQGNSAPDKSGLPSDRFSAERTGGSVSTLTIQRTQQEDSAVYLCASSPGGSGVTYNEQFFGPGTRLTVL.

This clonotype was found a few times. This chain uses TRBV3-1 with TRBJ1-2, with 7 bases lining up with TRBD1. Germline CDR1 reads LGHDT; CDR2 reads YNNKEL (reference sequence). The trim removed 4 bases at V and 3 bases at J, leaving 5 bases unmatched. The CDR3 consists of 14 residues. The CDR3 loop reads CASSPEGTDYGYTF. The DNA for the CDR3 is TGTGCCAGCAGCCCAGAGGGGACAGACTATGGCTACACCTTC.

The V call is TRBV7-3, the J call TRBJ2-1; the D is unclear. Per germline, CDR1 SGHTA and CDR2 FQGTGA. This CDR3 spans 13 amino acids. Trimming left V 3 bases short and J 5 bases short, with 8 bases between. CDR3: CASSFAEHNEQFF. As DNA, the CDR3 is TGTGCCAGCAGCTTCGCGGAACACAATGAGCAGTTCTTC.

This clonotype has just a few counts. Being one base from a much bigger clone, this may be a read error. The rearrangement uses TRBV12-3 or TRBV12-4 and TRBJ2-3; maybe TRBD2 (8 bases). There are 15 residues in the CDR3. CDR3 loop: CASSLAGGGTDTEYF. The DNA of the CDR3 is TGTGCCAGCAGTTTGGCGGGCGGGGGGACAGATACGGAGTATTTT.

This clonotype showed up just a few times. The chain joins TRBV6-2 or TRBV6-3 to TRBJ2-4; the match to TRBD1 covers 9 bases. The germline V gene has CDR1 MNHEY and CDR2 SVGEGT. The J segment lost 10 bases and the V segment lost 2 bases, leaving 12 bases of the junction unmatched. CDR3 size: 16 residues. CDR3 in DNA: TGTGCCAGCAGTTACCGTGCGGGGGACAGGGAAATTATTCAGTACTTC. Amino acid sequence: CASSYRAGDREIIQYF.

This clonotype was seen more than once but under ten times. This sequence joins TRBV2 and TRBJ1-2; D remains unclear. From germline, CDR1 is SNHLY and CDR2 FYNNEI. This CDR3 has 17 residues. Trimming pared 0 bases from V and 5 bases from J, leaving 19 bases between. As DNA, the CDR3 is TGTGCCAGCAGTGAAGCCCCGACTGAGCCAACGGGATATGGCTACACCTTC. Its translation is CASSEAPTEPTGYGYTF.

V gene TRBV5-1 combines with J gene TRBJ2-5; 10 bases are a match to TRBD2. Germline trimming cut 0 bases from V and 11 bases from J; bases unmatched to any gene: 13. The CDR3 extends over 16 amino acids. Germline CDR1 reads SGHRS; CDR2 reads YFSETQ. CDR3 sequence reads: CASSLDPSGGVNEQYF. The CDR3 nucleotides read TGCGCCAGCAGCTTGGATCCTAGCGGGGGTGTGAATGAGCAGTACTTC.